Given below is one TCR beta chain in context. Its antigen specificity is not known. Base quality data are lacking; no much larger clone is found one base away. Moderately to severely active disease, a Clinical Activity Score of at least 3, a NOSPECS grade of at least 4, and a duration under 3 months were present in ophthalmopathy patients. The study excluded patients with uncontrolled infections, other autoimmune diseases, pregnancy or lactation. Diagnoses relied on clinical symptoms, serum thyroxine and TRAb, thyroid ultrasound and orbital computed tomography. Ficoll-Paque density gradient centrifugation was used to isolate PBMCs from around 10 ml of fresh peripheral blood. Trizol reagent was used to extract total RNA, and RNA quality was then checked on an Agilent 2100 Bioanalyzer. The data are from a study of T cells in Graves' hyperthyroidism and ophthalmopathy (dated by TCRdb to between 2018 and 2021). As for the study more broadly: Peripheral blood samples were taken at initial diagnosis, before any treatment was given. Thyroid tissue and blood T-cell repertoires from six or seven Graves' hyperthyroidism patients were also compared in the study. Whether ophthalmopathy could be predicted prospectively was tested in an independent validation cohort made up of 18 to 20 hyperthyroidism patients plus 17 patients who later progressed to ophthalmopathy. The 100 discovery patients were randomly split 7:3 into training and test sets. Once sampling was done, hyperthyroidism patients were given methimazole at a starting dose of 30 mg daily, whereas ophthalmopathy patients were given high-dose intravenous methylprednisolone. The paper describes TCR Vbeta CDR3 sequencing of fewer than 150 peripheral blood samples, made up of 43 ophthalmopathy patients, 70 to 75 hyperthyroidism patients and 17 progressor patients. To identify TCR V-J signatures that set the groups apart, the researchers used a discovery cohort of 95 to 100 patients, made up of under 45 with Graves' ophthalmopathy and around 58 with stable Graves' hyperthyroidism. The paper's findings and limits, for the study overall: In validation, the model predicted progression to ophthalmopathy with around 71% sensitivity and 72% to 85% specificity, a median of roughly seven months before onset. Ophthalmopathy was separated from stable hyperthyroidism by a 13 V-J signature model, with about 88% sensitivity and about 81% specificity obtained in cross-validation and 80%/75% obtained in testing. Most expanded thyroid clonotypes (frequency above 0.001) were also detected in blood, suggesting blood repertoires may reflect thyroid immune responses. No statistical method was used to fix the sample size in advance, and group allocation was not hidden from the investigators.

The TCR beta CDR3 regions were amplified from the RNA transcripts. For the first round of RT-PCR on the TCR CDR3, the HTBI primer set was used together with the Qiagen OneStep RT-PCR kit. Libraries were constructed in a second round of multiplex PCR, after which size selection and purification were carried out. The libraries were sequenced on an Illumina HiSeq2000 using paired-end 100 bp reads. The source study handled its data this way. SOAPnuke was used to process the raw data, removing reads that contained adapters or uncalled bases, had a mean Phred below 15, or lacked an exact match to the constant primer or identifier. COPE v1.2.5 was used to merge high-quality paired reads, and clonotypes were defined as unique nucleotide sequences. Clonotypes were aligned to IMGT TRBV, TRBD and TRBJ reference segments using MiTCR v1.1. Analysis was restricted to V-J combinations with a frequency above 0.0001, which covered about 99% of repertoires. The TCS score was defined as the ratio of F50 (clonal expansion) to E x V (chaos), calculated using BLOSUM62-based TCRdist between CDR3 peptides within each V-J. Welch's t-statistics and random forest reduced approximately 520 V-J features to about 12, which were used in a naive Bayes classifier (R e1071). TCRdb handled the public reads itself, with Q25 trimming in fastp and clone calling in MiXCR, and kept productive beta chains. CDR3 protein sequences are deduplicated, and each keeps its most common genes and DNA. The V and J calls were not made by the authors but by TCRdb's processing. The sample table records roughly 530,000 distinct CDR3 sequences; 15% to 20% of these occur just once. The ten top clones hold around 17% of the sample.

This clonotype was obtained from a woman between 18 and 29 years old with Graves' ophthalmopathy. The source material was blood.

The sequenced DNA is TGCAGCGATAACGGGACAGCAGATCTTCGCTACACCTTC. It is translated as CSDNGTADLRYTF. The receptor chain draws on TRBV29-1 and TRBJ1-2; 7 middle bases align to TRBD1. According to the germline V gene, CDR1 reads SQVTM and CDR2 reads ANQGSEA. Taken from cysteine to phenylalanine, the CDR3 has 13 residues. Left in the record is the CDR3 DNA by itself, 39 bases read in frame from the first base. The junction shows trimming of 7 bases on V and 9 bases on J, and the gene matches do not reach 14 bases of it.